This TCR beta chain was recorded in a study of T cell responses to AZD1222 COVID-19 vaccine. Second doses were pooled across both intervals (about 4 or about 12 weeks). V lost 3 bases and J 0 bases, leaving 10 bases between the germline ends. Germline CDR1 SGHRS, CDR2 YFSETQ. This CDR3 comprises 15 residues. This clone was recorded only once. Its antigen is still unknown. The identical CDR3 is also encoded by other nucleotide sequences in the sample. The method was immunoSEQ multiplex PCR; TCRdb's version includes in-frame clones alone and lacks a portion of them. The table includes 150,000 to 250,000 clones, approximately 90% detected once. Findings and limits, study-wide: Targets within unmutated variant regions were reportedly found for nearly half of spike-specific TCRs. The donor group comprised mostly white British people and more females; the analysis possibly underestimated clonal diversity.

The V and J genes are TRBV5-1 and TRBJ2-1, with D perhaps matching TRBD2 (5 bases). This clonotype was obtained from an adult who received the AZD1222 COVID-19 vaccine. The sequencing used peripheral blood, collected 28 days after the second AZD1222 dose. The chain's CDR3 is CASSSSGSSYNEQFF. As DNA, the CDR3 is TGCGCCAGCAGCTCCTCGGGGAGCTCCTACAATGAGCAGTTCTTC.